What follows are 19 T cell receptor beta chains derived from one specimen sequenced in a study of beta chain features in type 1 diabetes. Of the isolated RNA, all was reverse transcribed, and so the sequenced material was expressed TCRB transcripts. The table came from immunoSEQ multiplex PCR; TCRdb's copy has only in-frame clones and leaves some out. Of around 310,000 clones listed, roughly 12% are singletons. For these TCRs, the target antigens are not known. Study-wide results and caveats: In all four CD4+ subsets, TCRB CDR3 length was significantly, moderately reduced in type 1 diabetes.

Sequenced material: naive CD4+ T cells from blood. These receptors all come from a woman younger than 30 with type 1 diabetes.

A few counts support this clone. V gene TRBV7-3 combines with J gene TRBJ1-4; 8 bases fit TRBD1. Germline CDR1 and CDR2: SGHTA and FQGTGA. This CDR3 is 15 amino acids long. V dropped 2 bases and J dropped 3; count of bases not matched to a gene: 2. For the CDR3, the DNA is TGTGCCAGCAGCTTACGCAGGGGGCCTAATGAAAAACTGTTTTTT. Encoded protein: CASSLRRGPNEKLFF.

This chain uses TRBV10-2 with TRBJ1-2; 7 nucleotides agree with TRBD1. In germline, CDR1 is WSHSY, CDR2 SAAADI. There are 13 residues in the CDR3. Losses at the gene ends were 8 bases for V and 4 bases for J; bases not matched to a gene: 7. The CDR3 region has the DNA TGCGCCAGCCGCACAGGGGCGAGCTATGGCTACACCTTC. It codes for CASRTGASYGYTF.

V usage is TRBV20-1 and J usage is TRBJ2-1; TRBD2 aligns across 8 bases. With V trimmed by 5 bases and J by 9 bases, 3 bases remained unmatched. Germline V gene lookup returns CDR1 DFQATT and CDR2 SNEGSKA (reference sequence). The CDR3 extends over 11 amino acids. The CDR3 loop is CSARLATEQFF. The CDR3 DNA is TGCAGTGCTCGACTAGCGACTGAGCAGTTCTTC.

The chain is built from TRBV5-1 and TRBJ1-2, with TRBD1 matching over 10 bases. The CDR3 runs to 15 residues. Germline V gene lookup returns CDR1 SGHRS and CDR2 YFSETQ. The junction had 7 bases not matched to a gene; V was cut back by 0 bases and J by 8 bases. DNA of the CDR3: TGCGCCAGCAGCTTGGAGGGACAGGGGATGGGGGGCTACACCTTC. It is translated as CASSLEGQGMGGYTF.

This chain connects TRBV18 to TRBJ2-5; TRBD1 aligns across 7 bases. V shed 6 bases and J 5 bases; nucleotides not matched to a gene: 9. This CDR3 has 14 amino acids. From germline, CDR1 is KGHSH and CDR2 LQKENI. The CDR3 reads CASSPGQLPETQYF. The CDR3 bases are TGTGCCAGCTCGCCGGGACAGCTGCCGGAGACCCAGTACTTC.

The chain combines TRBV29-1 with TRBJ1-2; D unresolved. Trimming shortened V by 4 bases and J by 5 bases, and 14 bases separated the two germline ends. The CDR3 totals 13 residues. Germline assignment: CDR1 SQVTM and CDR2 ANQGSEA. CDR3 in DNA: TGCAGCGTTGTCGGCAGGCTCTCTTATGGCTACACCTTC. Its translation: CSVVGRLSYGYTF.

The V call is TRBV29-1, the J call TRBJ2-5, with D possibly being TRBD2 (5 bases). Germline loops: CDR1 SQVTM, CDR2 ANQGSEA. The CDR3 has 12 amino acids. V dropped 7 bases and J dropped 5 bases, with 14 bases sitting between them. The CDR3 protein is CSASTLGETQYF. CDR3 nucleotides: TGCAGCGCCTCTACACTAGGCGAGACCCAGTACTTC. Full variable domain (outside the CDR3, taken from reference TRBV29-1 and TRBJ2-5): SAVISQKPSRDICQRGTSLTIQCQVDSQVTMMFWYRQQPGQSLTLIATANQGSEATYESGFVIDKFPISRPNLTFSTLTVSNMSPEDSSIYLCSASTLGETQYFGPGTRLLVL.

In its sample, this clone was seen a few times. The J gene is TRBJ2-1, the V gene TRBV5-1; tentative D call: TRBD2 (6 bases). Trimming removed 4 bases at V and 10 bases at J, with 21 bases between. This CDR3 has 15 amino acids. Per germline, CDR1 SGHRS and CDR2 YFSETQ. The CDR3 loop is CASSPTSTRLGEQFF. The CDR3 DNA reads TGCGCCAGCAGCCCAACATCGACTAGGCTGGGGGAGCAGTTCTTC.

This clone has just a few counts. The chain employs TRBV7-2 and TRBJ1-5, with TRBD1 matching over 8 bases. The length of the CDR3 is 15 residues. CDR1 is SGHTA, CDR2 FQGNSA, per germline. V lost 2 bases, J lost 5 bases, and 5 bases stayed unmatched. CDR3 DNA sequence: TGTGCCAGCAGCTTAAGTGGACAGGGACATCAGCCCCAGCATTTT. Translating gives CASSLSGQGHQPQHF.

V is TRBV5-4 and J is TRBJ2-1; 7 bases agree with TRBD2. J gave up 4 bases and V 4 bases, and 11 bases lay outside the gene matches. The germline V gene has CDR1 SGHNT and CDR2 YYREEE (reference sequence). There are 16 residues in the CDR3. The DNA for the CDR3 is TGTGCCAGCAGCCCTGGGACTAAACAGATATACAATGAGCAGTTCTTC. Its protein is CASSPGTKQIYNEQFF.

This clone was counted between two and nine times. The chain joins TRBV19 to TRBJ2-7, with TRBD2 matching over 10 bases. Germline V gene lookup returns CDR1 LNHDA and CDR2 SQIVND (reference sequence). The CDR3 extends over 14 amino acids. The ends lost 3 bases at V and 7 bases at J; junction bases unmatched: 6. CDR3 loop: CASSIELAGREQYF. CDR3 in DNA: TGTGCCAGTAGTATCGAACTAGCGGGGAGAGAGCAGTACTTC.

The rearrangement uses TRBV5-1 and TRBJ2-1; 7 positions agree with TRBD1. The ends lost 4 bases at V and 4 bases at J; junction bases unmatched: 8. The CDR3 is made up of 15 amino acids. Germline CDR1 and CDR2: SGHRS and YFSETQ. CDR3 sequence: CASSGTAHLYNEQFF. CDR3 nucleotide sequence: TGCGCCAGCAGCGGGACAGCCCATCTGTACAATGAGCAGTTCTTC.

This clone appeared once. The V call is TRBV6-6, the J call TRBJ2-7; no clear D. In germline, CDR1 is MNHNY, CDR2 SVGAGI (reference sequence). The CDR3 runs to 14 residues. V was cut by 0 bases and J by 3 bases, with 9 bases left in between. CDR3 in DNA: TGTGCCAGCAGTTACTCTGCTGTGGACTACGAGCAGTACGTC. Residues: CASSYSAVDYEQYV.

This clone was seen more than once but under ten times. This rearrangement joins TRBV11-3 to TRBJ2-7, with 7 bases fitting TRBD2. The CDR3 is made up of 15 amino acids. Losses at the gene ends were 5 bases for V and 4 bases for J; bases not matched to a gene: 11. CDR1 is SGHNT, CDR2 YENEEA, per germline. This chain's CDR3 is CASSRGRGSGYEQYV. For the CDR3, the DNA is TGTGCCAGCAGCCGGGGACGCGGGAGTGGGTACGAGCAGTACGTC.

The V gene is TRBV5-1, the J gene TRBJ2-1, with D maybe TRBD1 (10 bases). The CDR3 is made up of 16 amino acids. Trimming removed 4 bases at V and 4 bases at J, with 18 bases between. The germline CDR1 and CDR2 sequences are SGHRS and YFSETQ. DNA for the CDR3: TGCGCCAGCAGCCTGCGGGAGGGACAGGGGTACAATGAGCAGTTCTTC. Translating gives CASSLREGQGYNEQFF.

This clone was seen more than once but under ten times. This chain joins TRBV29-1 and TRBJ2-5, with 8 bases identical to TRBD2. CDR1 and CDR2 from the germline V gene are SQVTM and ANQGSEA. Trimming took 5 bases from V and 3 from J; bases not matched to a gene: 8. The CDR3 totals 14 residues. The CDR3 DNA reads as TGCAGCGTTAGTGGCTCACTAGCGGAAGAGACCCAGTACTTC. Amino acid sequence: CSVSGSLAEETQYF.

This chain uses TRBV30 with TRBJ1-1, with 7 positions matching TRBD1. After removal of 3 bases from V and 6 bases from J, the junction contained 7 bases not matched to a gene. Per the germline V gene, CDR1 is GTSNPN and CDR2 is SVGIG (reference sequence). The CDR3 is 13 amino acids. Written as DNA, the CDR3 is TGTGCCTGGAGCGGACAGGCGGCCTCTGAAGCTTTCTTT. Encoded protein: CAWSGQAASEAFF.

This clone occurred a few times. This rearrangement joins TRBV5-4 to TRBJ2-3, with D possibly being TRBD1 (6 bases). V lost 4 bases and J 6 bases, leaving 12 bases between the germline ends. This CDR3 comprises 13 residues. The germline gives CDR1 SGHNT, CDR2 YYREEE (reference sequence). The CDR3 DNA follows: TGTGCCAGCAGCCGGGACCAGGGGGATACGCAGTATTTT. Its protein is CASSRDQGDTQYF.

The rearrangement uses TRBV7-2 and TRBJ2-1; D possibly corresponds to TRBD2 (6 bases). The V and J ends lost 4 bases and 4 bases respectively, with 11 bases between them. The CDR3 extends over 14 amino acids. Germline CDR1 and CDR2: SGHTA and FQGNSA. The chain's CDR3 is CASSSQDYYNEQFF. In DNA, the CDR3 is TGTGCCAGCAGCTCCCAGGACTATTACAATGAGCAGTTCTTC.